This TCR beta chain was documented in a study of blood T cells in healthy people across ages. With V trimmed by 4 bases and J by 0 bases, 5 bases remained unmatched. The CDR3 consists of 15 residues. Germline CDR1 and CDR2: GTSNPN and SVGIG (reference sequence). This clonotype showed up just a few times. The use of a sample-barcoded 5' primer and a J-beta primer mix characterized a second PCR of roughly 7 to 12 cycles. TCRdb re-derived calls from the 5' RACE reads in MiXCR, one entry per CDR3 protein. The sample includes 450,000 to 600,000 distinct CDR3 sequences, about 27% of them seen just once. Researchers report isolating at least 6 million PBMCs per sample. This sample also belongs to another study, concerning T cells of mothers and their children. From that second work: Microchimeric T cell clones that persisted were not detected.

Sequencing input: blood. The rearrangement links TRBV30 to TRBJ2-1; 8 positions match TRBD2. The sequence was obtained from a boy younger than 10 in good health. The CDR3 protein is CAWTPSGGSYNEQFF. CDR3 in DNA: TGTGCCTGGACCCCCAGCGGGGGCTCCTACAATGAGCAGTTCTTC.